These T cell receptor beta chains were read from a single sample in a study of shared clonotypes between healthy human individuals. TCRdb keeps only in-frame clones here, not all; method: immunoSEQ multiplex PCR. The sample contains under 1 million clones, almost 95% of which appear only once. Input material: naive CD8+ T cells sorted from blood. The receptors were gathered from a young man in good health. Each CDR3 is given with its conserved first and last residue. Each record gives: CDR3 length, clone size, J gene, V gene, D gene, CDR3 DNA, CDR3 protein. The D gene is left open where the match is weak. A clone size is listed for some rows: how often the clone was seen (once, few, many), or a class if it is expanded.

16 | . | TRBJ2-3 | TRBV9 | TRBD2 | TGTGCCAGCAGCATCCCCTGCGGGAGGGCCATACATACGCAGTATTTT | CASSIPCGRAIHTQYF
17 | . | TRBJ2-7 | TRBV7-2 | . | TGTGCCAGCAGCTACCAGTCACAGGGACTATCGTCCTACGAGCAGTACTTC | CASSYQSQGLSSYEQYF
14 | once | TRBJ2-7 | TRBV5-1 | . | TGCGCCAGCAGCTTGGCCACAGGGACCTACGAGCAGTACTTC | CASSLATGTYEQYF
12 | . | TRBJ2-7 | TRBV29-1 | . | TGCAGCGTTGAAGGAAAGAACTACGAGCAGTACTTC | CSVEGKNYEQYF
15 | once | TRBJ2-1 | TRBV6-5 | TRBD2 | TGTGCCAGCAGTTACCCAGCTAGCGGGAGCGATGAGCAGTTCTTC | CASSYPASGSDEQFF
16 | . | TRBJ1-1 | TRBV27 | . | TGTGCCAGCAGTTCGGCCGGGGGCGGGATGAACACTGAAGCTTTCTTT | CASSSAGGGMNTEAFF
14 | . | TRBJ1-2 | TRBV27 | . | TGTGCCAGCAGTTTCGGGGGGGTTAACTATGGCTACACCTTC | CASSFGGVNYGYTF
15 | . | TRBJ2-7 | TRBV4-1 | . | TGCGCCAGCAGCCCAACTATAAGAAGCTCCTACGAGCAGTACTTC | CASSPTIRSSYEQYF
12 | . | TRBJ2-4 | TRBV2 | . | TGTGCCAGCAGTGACAGGGAAAACATTCAGTACTTC | CASSDRENIQYF
15 | . | TRBJ2-7 | TRBV28 | TRBD1 | TGTGCCAGCAGATCGACAGGGGGCCTCTCCTACGAGCAGTACTTC | CASRSTGGLSYEQYF
15 | . | TRBJ2-1 | TRBV6-1 | TRBD2 | TGTGCCAGCAGTGTCTCGGGAGGGTGGTACAATGAGCAGTTCTTC | CASSVSGGWYNEQFF
17 | . | TRBJ2-5 | TRBV7-6 | TRBD2 | TGTGCCAGCAGCTCAGGACTAGCGGGAGTGGTAGAAGAGACCCAGTACTTC | CASSSGLAGVVEETQYF
16 | . | TRBJ2-5 | TRBV6-5 | . | TGTGCCAGCAGTTACTCTAATACCGGGACGTACGAGACCCAGTACTTC | CASSYSNTGTYETQYF
16 | . | TRBJ2-1 | TRBV5-4 | TRBD2 | TGTGCCAGCAGCTTGGTTTCTAGCGGGAGGGAGAATGAGCAGTTCTTC | CASSLVSSGRENEQFF
12 | . | TRBJ1-5 | TRBV6-1 | . | TGTGCCAGCAAGGAGGGAGGTCAGCCCCAGCATTTT | CASKEGGQPQHF
15 | . | TRBJ2-1 | TRBV21-1 | . | TGTGCCAGCAGCACCCAGCGGGAGTGTTACAATGAGCAGTTCTTC | CASSTQRECYNEQFF
13 | . | TRBJ1-5 | TRBV10-2 | . | TGCGCCAGCAGTGACTCACCCAATCAGCCCCAGCATTTT | CASSDSPNQPQHF
13 | . | TRBJ2-3 | TRBV10-1 | . | TGCGCCAGCAGTGGGGTGTCGGAAGATACGCAGTATTTT | CASSGVSEDTQYF
15 | . | TRBJ2-7 | TRBV5-6 | . | TGTGCCAGCAGCTTGCCCGACAGATTTCCCTACGAGCAGTACTTC | CASSLPDRFPYEQYF
12 | . | TRBJ2-5 | TRBV18 | . | TGTGCCAGCTCCCCTCCTCAAGAGACCCAGTACTTC | CASSPPQETQYF
15 | . | TRBJ2-7 | TRBV5-6 | . | TGTGCCAGCAGCTTGGGGCCTATGTACAGGGACGAGCAGTACTTC | CASSLGPMYRDEQYF
15 | . | TRBJ2-7 | TRBV7-9 | TRBD1 | TGTGCCAGCAGTCACCGGGACAGGGATAGTCACGAGCAGTACTTC | CASSHRDRDSHEQYF
15 | . | TRBJ2-3 | TRBV5-4 | . | TGTGCCAGCAGCTTGGAGGGGACCGGGAGTGGTACGCAGTATTTT | CASSLEGTGSGTQYF
15 | . | TRBJ1-5 | TRBV7-9 | TRBD1 | TGTGCCAGCAGCTTAGTCGGGGACAGTAATCAGCCCCAGCATTTT | CASSLVGDSNQPQHF
11 | . | TRBJ1-5 | TRBV28 | . | TGTGCCAGCAGTTCCTTACCGCCCCAGCATTTT | CASSSLPPQHF
14 | . | TRBJ1-4 | TRBV5-1 | . | TGCGCCAGCAGCTACGGGCAGTACGATGAAAAACTGTTTTTT | CASSYGQYDEKLFF
18 | . | TRBJ2-1 | TRBV11-2 | . | TGTGCCAGCAGCTTAGATCTCTCGGGGGCGAATCATGGCGATGAGCAGTTCTTC | CASSLDLSGANHGDEQFF
14 | . | TRBJ2-7 | TRBV7-9 | TRBD2 | TGTGCCAGCAGCTTCTCGCGGGAGGGCTACGAGCAGTACTTC | CASSFSREGYEQYF
16 | . | TRBJ2-3 | TRBV9 | TRBD2 | TGTGCCAGCGCCCCCCCCCTAGCGGGCATCGCAGATACGCAGTATTTT | CASAPPLAGIADTQYF
15 | . | TRBJ1-1 | TRBV6-5 | . | TGTGCCAGCAGTTACTCGGGGCAGGGGAACACTGAAGCTTTCTTT | CASSYSGQGNTEAFF
15 | . | TRBJ2-2 | TRBV29-1 | TRBD1 | TGCAGCGCCCCGGGACAGGGGCCACGGGGCGGGGAGCTGTTTTTT | CSAPGQGPRGGELFF
11 | . | TRBJ2-1 | TRBV9 | . | TGTGCCAGCGGAAGCGTAAATGAGCAGTTCTTC | CASGSVNEQFF
12 | . | TRBJ2-7 | TRBV7-9 | . | TGTGCCAGCAGCTTATACCTAGACGAGCAGTACTTC | CASSLYLDEQYF
15 | . | TRBJ1-5 | TRBV28 | . | TGTGCCAGCAGTTTCGGGACGGAGATTGATCAGCCCCAGCATTTT | CASSFGTEIDQPQHF
14 | . | TRBJ2-5 | TRBV5-8 | TRBD1 | TGTGCCAGCAGCTTGGCCAACAGGGGGGAGACCCAGTACTTC | CASSLANRGETQYF
15 | once | TRBJ2-5 | TRBV6-6 | . | TGTGCCAGCAGTTATTTCGGGACAAGTCAAGAGACCCAGTACTTC | CASSYFGTSQETQYF
15 | . | TRBJ1-5 | TRBV28 | TRBD1 | TGTGCCAGCAGACCCGGGACAGTAAGTTATCAGCCCCAGCATTTT | CASRPGTVSYQPQHF
12 | . | TRBJ2-2 | TRBV7-3 | . | TGTGCCAGCAGCGCGACTACCGGGGAGCTGTTTTTT | CASSATTGELFF
13 | . | TRBJ1-1 | TRBV7-6 | TRBD1 | TGTGCCAGCAGCTCAGGGGGGCACACTGAAGCTTTCTTT | CASSSGGHTEAFF